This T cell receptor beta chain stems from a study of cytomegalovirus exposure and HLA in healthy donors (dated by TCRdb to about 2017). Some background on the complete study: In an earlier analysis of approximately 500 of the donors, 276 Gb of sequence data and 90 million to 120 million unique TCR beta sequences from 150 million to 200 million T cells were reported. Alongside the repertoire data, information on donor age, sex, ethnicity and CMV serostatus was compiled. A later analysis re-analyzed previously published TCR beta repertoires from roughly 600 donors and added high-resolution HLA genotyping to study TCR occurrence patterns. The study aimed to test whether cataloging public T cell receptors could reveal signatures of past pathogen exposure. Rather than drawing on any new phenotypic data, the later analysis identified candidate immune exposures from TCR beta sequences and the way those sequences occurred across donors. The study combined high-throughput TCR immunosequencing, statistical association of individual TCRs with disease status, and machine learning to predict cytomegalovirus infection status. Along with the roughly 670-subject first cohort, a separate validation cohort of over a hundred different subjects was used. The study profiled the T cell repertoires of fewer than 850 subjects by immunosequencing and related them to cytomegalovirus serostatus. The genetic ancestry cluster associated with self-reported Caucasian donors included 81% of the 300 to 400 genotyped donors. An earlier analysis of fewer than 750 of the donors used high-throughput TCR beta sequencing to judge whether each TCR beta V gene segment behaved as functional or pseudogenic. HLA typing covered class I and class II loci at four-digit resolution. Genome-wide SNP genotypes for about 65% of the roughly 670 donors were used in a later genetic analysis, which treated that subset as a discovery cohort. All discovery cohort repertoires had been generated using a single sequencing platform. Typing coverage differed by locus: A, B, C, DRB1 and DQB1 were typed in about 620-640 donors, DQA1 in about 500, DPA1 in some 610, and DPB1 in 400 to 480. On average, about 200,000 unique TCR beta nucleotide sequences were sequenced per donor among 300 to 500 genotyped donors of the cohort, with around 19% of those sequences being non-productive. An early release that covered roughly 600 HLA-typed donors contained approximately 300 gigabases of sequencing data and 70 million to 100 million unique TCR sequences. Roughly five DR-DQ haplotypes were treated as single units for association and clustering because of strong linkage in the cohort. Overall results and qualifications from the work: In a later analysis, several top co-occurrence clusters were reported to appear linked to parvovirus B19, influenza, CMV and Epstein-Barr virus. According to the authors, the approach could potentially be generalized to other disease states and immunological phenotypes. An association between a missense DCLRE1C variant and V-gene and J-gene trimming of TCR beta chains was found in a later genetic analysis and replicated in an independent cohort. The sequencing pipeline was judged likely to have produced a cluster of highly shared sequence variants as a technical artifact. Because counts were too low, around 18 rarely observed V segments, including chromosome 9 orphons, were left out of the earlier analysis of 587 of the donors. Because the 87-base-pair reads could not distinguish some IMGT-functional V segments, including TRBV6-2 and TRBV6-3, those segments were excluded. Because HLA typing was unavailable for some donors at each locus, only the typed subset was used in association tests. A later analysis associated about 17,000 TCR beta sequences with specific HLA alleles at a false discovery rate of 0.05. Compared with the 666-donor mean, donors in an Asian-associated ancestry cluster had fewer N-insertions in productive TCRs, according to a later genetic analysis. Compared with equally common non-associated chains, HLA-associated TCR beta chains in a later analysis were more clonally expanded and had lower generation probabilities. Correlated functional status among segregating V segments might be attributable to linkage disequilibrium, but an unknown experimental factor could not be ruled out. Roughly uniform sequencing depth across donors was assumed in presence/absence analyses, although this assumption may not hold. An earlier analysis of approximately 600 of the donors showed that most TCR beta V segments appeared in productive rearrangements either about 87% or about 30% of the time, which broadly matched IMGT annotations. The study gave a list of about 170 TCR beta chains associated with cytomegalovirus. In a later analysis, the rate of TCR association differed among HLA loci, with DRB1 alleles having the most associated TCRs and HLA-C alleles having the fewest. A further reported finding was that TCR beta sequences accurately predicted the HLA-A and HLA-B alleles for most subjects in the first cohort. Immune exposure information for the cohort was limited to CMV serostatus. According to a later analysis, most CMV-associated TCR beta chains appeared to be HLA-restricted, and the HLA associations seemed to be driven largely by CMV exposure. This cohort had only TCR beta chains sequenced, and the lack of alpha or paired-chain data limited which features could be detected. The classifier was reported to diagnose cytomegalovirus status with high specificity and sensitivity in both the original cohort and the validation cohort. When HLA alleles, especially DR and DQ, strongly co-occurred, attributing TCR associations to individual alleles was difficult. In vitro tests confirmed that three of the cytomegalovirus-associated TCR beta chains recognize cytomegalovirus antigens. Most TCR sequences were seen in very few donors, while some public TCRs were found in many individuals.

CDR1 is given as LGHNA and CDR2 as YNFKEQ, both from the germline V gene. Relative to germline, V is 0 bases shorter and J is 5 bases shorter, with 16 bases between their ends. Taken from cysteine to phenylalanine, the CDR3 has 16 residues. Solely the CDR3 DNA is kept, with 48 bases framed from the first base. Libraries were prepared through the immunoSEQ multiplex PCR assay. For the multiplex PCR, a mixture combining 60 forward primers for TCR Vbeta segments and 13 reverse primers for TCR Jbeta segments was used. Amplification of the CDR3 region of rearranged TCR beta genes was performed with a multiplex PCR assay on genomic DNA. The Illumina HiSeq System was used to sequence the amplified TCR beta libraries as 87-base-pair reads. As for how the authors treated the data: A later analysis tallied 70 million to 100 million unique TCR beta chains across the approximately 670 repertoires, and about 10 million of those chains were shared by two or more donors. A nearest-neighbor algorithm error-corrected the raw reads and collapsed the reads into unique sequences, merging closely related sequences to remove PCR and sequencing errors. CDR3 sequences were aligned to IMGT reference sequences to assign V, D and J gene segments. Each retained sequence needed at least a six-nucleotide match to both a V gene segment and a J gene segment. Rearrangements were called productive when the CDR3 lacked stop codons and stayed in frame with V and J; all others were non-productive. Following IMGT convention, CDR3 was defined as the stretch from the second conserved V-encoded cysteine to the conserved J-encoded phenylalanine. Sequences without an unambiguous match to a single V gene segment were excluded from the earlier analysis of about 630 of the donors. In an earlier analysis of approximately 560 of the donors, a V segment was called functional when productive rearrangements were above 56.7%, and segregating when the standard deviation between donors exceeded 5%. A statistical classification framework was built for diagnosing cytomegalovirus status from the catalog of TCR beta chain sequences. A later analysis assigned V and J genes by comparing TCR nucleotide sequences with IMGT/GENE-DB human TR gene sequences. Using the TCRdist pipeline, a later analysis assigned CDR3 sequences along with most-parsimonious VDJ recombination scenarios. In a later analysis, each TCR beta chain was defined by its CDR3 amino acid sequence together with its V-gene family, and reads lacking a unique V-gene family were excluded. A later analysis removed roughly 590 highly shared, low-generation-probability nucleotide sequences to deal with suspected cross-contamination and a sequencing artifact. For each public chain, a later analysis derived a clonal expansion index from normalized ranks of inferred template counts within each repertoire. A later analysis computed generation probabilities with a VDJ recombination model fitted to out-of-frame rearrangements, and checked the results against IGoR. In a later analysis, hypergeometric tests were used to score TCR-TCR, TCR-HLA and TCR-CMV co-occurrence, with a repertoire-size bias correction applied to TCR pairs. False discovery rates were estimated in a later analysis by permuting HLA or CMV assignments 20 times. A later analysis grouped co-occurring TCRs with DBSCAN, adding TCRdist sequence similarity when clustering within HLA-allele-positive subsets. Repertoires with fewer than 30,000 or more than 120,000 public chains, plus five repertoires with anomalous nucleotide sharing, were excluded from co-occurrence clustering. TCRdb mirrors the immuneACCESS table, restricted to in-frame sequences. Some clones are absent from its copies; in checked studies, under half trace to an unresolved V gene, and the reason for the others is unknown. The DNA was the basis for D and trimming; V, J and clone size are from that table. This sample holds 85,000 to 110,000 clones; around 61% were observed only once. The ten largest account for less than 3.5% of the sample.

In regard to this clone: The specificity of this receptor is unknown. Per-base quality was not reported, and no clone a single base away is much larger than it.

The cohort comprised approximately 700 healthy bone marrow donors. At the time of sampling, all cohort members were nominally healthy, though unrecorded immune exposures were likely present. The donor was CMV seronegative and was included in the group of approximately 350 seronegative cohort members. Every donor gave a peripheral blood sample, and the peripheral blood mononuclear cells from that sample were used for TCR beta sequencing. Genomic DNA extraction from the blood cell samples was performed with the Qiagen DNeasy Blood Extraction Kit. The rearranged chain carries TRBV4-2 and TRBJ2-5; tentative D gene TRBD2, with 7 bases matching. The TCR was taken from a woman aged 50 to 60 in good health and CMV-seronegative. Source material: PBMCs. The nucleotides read TGTGCCAGCAGCCAAGATCGTTCGGGGGGCCGTGAGACCCAGTACTTC. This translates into CASSQDRSGGRETQYF.